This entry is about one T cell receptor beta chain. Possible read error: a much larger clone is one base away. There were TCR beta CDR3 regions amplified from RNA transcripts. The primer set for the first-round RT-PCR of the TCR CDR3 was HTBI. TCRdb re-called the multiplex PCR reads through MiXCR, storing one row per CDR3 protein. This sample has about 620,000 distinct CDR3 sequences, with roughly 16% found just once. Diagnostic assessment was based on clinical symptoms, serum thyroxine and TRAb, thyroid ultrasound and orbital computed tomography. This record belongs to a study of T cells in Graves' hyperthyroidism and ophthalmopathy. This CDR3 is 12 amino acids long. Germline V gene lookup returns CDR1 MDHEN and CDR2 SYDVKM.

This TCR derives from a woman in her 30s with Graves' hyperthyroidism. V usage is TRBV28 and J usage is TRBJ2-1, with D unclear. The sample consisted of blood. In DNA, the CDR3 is TGTGCCCGCAGTACCGTGGTCCATGAGCAGTTCTTC. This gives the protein CARSTVVHEQFF.